This paragraph covers one TCR beta chain sequence. Its antigen is currently unknown. The data belong to a study of vaccination and CD4 T cells after COVID-19. Treatment denoted: roughly 11-day PBMC culture with coronavirus spike peptide pools or control peptides (ViraFEST assay). Sequence data for DNA of cultured CD4+ T cells were generated by the Oncomine TCR Beta short-read assay. Via MiXCR, TCRdb re-called the PCR reads, giving one row per CDR3 protein. Among about 21,000 distinct CDR3 sequences, around half were seen once, and the ten largest hold 6.5% to 8.5%. Germline lookup yields CDR1 DFQATT and CDR2 SNEGSKA (reference sequence). This CDR3 comprises 13 residues. V was clipped by 3 bases and J by 4 bases, with 12 bases between them.

This TCR derives from a human donor who had recovered from COVID-19. V is TRBV20-1 and J is TRBJ2-5; D is perhaps TRBD1 (5 bases). Material: CD4+ T cells from blood, cultured in vitro. The CDR3 DNA sequence: TGCAGTGCTAGGCCCCCAGGGCGAGAGACCCAGTACTTC. It specifies CSARPPGRETQYF.